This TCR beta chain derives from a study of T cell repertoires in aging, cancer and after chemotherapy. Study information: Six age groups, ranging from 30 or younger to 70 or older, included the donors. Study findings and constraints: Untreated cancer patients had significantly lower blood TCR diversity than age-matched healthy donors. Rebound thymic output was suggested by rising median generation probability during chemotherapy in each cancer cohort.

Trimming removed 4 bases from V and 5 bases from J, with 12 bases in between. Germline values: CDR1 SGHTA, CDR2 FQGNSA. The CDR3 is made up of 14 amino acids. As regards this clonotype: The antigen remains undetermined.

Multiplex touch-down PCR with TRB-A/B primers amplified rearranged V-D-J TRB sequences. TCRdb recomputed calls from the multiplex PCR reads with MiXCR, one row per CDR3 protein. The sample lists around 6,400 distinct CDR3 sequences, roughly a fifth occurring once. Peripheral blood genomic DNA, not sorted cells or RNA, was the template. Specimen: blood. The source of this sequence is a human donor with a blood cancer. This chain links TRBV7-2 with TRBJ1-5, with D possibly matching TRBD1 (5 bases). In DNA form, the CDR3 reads TGTGCCAGCAGCTCCGACGGGACCTATCAGCCCCAGCATTTT. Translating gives CASSSDGTYQPQHF.